What follows are 25 T cell receptor beta chains derived from one specimen sequenced in a study of blood T cells in healthy people across ages. For the second PCR, which ran for 7 to 11 cycles, a sample-barcoded 5' primer and a J-beta primer mix were used. TCRdb reanalysed the 5' RACE reads using MiXCR and keeps one entry per CDR3 protein. The sample records under 2,000,000 distinct CDR3 sequences, around 48% being singletons. Material for sequencing was blood. Receptors originate from a woman in her forties in good health.

V is TRBV12-5 and J is TRBJ2-3; 14 nucleotides line up with TRBD2. The CDR3 has 17 residues. The germline V gene encodes CDR1 LGHNT and CDR2 FRNRAP. The V segment lost 7 bases and the J segment 3 bases; nucleotides outside the gene matches: 9. DNA of the CDR3: TGTGCTAGTGCCCGGGGCGGGACTAGCGGGGGTACAGATACGCAGTATTTT. Translated, it gives CASARGGTSGGTDTQYF.

Only a few counts were recorded for this clonotype. V usage is TRBV13 and J usage is TRBJ2-4; 7 bases match TRBD1. Trimming cost V 4 bases and J 1 base; bases outside gene matches: 13. The germline V gene encodes CDR1 PRHDT and CDR2 FYEKMQ (reference sequence). The CDR3 runs to 18 residues. CDR3 sequence reads: CASSSGTAPARAKNIQYF. CDR3 bases: TGTGCCAGCAGCTCAGGGACAGCCCCGGCTCGGGCCAAAAACATTCAGTACTTC. Complete variable domain (other parts from reference TRBV13 and TRBJ2-4): AAGVIQSPRHLIKEKRETATLKCYPIPRHDTVYWYQQGPGQDPQFLISFYEKMQSDKGSIPDRFSAQQFSDYHSELNMSSLELGDSALYFCASSSGTAPARAKNIQYFGAGTRLSVL.

The chain recombines TRBV7-8 with TRBJ1-5; possible D gene TRBD1, 6 bases. Germline assignment: CDR1 SGHVS and CDR2 FQNEAQ. The CDR3 has 16 residues. Trimming stripped 5 bases from V and 0 bases from J, with 14 bases between. CDR3: CASSERTANSNQPQHF. The CDR3 nucleotides read TGTGCCAGCAGCGAACGGACAGCCAATAGCAATCAGCCCCAGCATTTT. The whole variable domain, filled in from reference TRBV7-8 and TRBJ1-5, reads GAGVSQSPRYKVAKRGQDVALRCDPISGHVSLFWYQQALGQGPEFLTYFQNEAQLDKSGLPSDRFFAERPEGSVSTLKIQRTQQEDSAVYLCASSERTANSNQPQHFGDGTRLSIL.

The chain couples TRBV5-1 to TRBJ2-1; possible D gene TRBD1, 6 bases. This CDR3 is built from 14 residues. V lost 0 bases to trimming and J lost 9 bases, with 13 bases between them. CDR1 SGHRS and CDR2 YFSETQ come from the germline V gene. The DNA for the CDR3 is TGCGCCAGCAGCTTGGTGAGACAGGCAAGTGAGCAGTTCTTC. It specifies CASSLVRQASEQFF.

The V gene is TRBV7-2, the J gene TRBJ2-7, with 10 bases matching TRBD2. Germline V CDR1 and CDR2: SGHTA, FQGNSA. Germline trimming cut 6 bases from V and 2 bases from J; bases unmatched to any gene: 4. CDR3 length: 14 amino acids. CDR3 nucleotide sequence: TGTGCCAGCAGACGGACTAGCGGAACCTACGAGCAGTACTTC. Translation gives CASRRTSGTYEQYF.

This clonotype was detected once. This sequence joins TRBV9 and TRBJ2-7; 9 bases map to TRBD1. V shed 5 bases, J shed 5 bases, and the junction held 8 bases outside the gene matches. The V gene's germline CDR1 is SGDLS and CDR2 YYNGEE. The CDR3 consists of 14 residues. CDR3 region: CASRSGQGVDEQYF. The CDR3 DNA is TGTGCCAGCAGATCGGGACAGGGTGTCGACGAGCAGTACTTC.

This sequence joins TRBV6-5 and TRBJ1-1; D unclear. Between the trimmed V and J ends, which lost 7 bases and 0 bases, there was a span of 9 bases. CDR1 and CDR2 (germline): MNHEY, SVGAGI. The CDR3 contains 13 residues. The CDR3: CASIGVMNTEAFF. DNA for the CDR3: TGTGCCAGCATCGGTGTTATGAACACTGAAGCTTTCTTT.

This clonotype was seen only a few times. The V call is TRBV7-6, the J call TRBJ1-5; no clear D gene. The CDR3 extends over 17 amino acids. V was cut by 3 bases and J by 0 bases, with 15 bases left in between. Germline V lookup: CDR1 SGHVS, CDR2 FNYEAQ. The CDR3 DNA is TGTGCCAGCAGCTTCCCCGACGGAGCTCATAGCAATCAGCCCCAGCATTTT. It specifies CASSFPDGAHSNQPQHF.

The chain carries TRBV10-3 and TRBJ1-5; TRBD1 matches at 11 bases. CDR3 length: 15 amino acids. Germline CDR1 is ENHRY and CDR2 is SYGVKD. J was trimmed by 6 bases and V by 6 bases; bases with no gene match: 7. The CDR3 protein is CAISAGTGGSQPQHF. The CDR3 coding sequence is TGTGCCATCAGCGCGGGGACAGGGGGAAGTCAGCCCCAGCATTTT.

This clonotype has a handful of counts. In nucleotides, the CDR3 is TGTGCCAGCAGCGAGCTCTCCGGGACAGAGCCCACCTTC. Translation: CASSELSGTEPTF. The chain has TRBV9 and TRBJ1-2, with 7 bases matching TRBD1. Trimming took 3 bases from V and 13 from J; bases not matched to a gene: 12. Germline assignment: CDR1 SGDLS and CDR2 YYNGEE. This CDR3 comprises 13 residues. Variable domain in full (rest from reference TRBV9 and TRBJ1-2): DSGVTQTPKHLITATGQRVTLRCSPRSGDLSVYWYQQSLDQGLQFLIQYYNGEERAKGNILERFSAQQFPDLHSELNLSSLELGDSALYFCASSELSGTEPTFGSGTRLTVV.

The J gene is TRBJ2-7, the V gene TRBV9; TRBD2 aligns across 8 bases. Trimming removed 7 bases from V and 7 bases from J; junction bases left unmatched: 13. The CDR3 extends over 14 amino acids. Per germline, CDR1 SGDLS and CDR2 YYNGEE. The CDR3 loop reads CASAGGETYNEQYF. In DNA form, the CDR3 reads TGTGCCAGCGCCGGGGGGGAGACCTACAATGAGCAGTACTTC.

The DNA for the CDR3 is TGCAGTGCTAGTGATCCGGGACTGACGTTCAATGAGCAGTTCTTC. Protein sequence: CSASDPGLTFNEQFF. The chain links TRBV20-1 to TRBJ2-1, with D possibly TRBD2 on 6 matching bases. Germline V gene sequence: CDR1 DFQATT, CDR2 SNEGSKA (reference sequence). The V and J ends lost 3 bases and 6 bases respectively, with 18 bases between them. There are 15 residues in the CDR3.

This clonotype has only a few counts. The V and J genes are TRBV2 and TRBJ1-6; D is uncertain. With 3 bases removed from V and 0 bases from J, the gap between germline ends came to 6 bases. Germline CDR1 SNHLY, CDR2 FYNNEI. CDR3 length equals 15 residues. The CDR3 bases are TGTGCCAGCAGTGAGGCGAGCTCCTATAATTCACCCCTCCACTTT. Its protein product is CASSEASSYNSPLHF.

This clonotype was seen a handful of times. CDR3 region: CAISESAQKETQYF. The CDR3 nucleotides are TGTGCCATCAGTGAGTCCGCGCAGAAAGAGACCCAGTACTTC. This chain joins TRBV10-3 and TRBJ2-5, with D uncertain. The CDR3 extends over 14 amino acids. The V gene lost 0 bases and the J gene lost 3 bases, with 8 bases spanning the gap. The V gene's germline CDR1 is ENHRY and CDR2 SYGVKD.

This clonotype was seen only a few times. The CDR3 coding sequence is TGTGCCAGCAGCGCCTCGGACAGGAGCTCCTACGAGCAGTACTTC. Its protein product is CASSASDRSSYEQYF. V and J are TRBV9 and TRBJ2-7, with TRBD1 matching 7 bases. Germline CDR1 and CDR2: SGDLS and YYNGEE. The CDR3 has 15 residues. J was trimmed by 0 bases and V by 3 bases; bases with no gene match: 6.

This clonotype has just a few counts. This rearrangement joins TRBV2 to TRBJ2-3; tentative D call: TRBD1 (7 bases). The V and J ends lost 8 bases and 0 bases respectively, with 15 bases between them. Germline V gene data show CDR1 as SNHLY and CDR2 as FYNNEI. The CDR3 length is 15 residues. The CDR3 region is CASGGTEASTDTQYF. In nucleotides, the CDR3 is TGTGCCAGCGGGGGGACAGAGGCTAGCACAGATACGCAGTATTTT.

This clonotype was detected only once. A junction end diverges from the germline sequence, so it may reflect a read error. This rearrangement joins TRBV3-1 to TRBJ1-2; D is ambiguous. The CDR3 has 13 amino acids. From germline, CDR1 is LGHDT and CDR2 YNNKEL (reference sequence). CDR3 loop: CAGSATWTYGYTF. The CDR3 DNA follows: TGTGCCGGCAGCGCTACGTGGACCTATGGCTACACCTTC.

This clonotype was counted a few times. The CDR3 loop reads CASSNLLREQFF. The CDR3 region has the DNA TGTGCCAGCAGTAACCTATTGCGTGAGCAGTTCTTC. The chain has TRBV6-2 or TRBV6-3 and TRBJ2-1; D uncertain. V lost 5 bases and J 9 bases, leaving 11 bases between the germline ends. There are 12 residues in the CDR3. Germline CDR1 is MNHEY and CDR2 is SVGEGT.

The CDR3 coding sequence is TGTGCCAGCAGTAAATGGGACGGGGCGTCAAATACGCAGTATTTT. Protein product: CASSKWDGASNTQYF. The V call is TRBV7-2, the J call TRBJ2-3; D possibly matches TRBD1 or TRBD2 (5 bases each). The CDR3 runs 15 residues. The V gene lost 6 bases and the J gene lost 7 bases, with 20 bases spanning the gap. Germline V CDR1 and CDR2: SGHTA, FQGNSA. The entire variable domain, with the rest obtained from reference TRBV7-2 and TRBJ2-3, is as follows: GAGVSQSPSNKVTEKGKDVELRCDPISGHTALYWYRQSLGQGLEFLIYFQGNSAPDKSGLPSDRFSAERTGGSVSTLTIQRTQQEDSAVYLCASSKWDGASNTQYFGPGTRLTVL.

This chain uses TRBV2 with TRBJ2-5, with 7 nucleotides matching TRBD1. V gave up 7 bases and J gave up 1 base; unmatched junction bases: 6. Germline V gene data show CDR1 as SNHLY and CDR2 as FYNNEI. The CDR3 is 14 amino acids. In DNA, the CDR3 is TGTGCCAGCACTCGAGGGACAGCCCAAGAGACCCAGTACTTC. It codes for CASTRGTAQETQYF.

This chain links TRBV10-3 with TRBJ2-7; 9 nucleotides match TRBD1. TRBJ2-5 matches the DNA end more closely, so the J call is doubtful. Germline V gives CDR1 ENHRY, CDR2 SYGVKD. CDR3 length equals 16 residues. CDR3 in DNA: TGTGCCATCACTCGCCCCAGGGACAGGGTAGAAGAGACCCAGTACTTC. Protein product: CAITRPRDRVEETQYF.

The V call is TRBV6-5, the J call TRBJ2-6; D is unresolved. Germline CDR1 is MNHEY and CDR2 is SVGAGI. Deletions cut 4 bases from V and 4 bases from J, with 11 bases between. The CDR3 extends over 15 amino acids. Here the CDR3 DNA reads TGTGCCAGCAGTTCTAGACATTCAGGGGCCAACGTCCTGACTTTC. It encodes CASSSRHSGANVLTF.

This clonotype was recorded a few times. V is TRBV12-3 or TRBV12-4 and J is TRBJ1-5; D uncertain. V lost 5 bases and J lost 5, with 10 bases in between. The CDR3 is 13 amino acids. CDR3: CASSHIGDQPQHF. The CDR3 DNA reads TGTGCCAGCAGTCACATCGGCGATCAGCCCCAGCATTTT.

The rearrangement links TRBV7-2 to TRBJ2-6; 13 bases match TRBD2. The CDR3 covers 17 residues. The V gene end was trimmed by 5 bases and the J gene end by 1 base; junction bases not matched to a gene: 2. Looked up from germline, CDR1 is SGHTA and CDR2 is FQGNSA. The chain's CDR3 is CASSRTSGGSGANVLTF. In nucleotides, the CDR3 is TGTGCCAGCAGCCGGACTAGCGGGGGATCTGGGGCCAACGTCCTGACTTTC.

This rearrangement joins TRBV5-1 to TRBJ2-7; 7 nucleotides align to TRBD1. Germline CDR1 SGHRS, CDR2 YFSETQ. With V trimmed by 3 bases and J by 2 bases, 11 bases remained unmatched. The CDR3 has 16 residues. The CDR3 DNA reads as TGCGCCAGCAGCTCCCAGACGGGCCAGGGGGCCTACGAGCAGTACTTC. This codes for CASSSQTGQGAYEQYF.